What follows are 2 T cell receptor beta chains derived from one specimen sequenced in a study of human T cells and chemical hapten exposure. Each CDR3 protein is one row after TCRdb ran MiXCR on the RACE reads. The table records fewer than 150,000 distinct CDR3 sequences, about an eighth of them present only once. Time point: patch test 2, 6 weeks after DPC sensitization. The sample's treatment: therapeutic diphenylcyclopropenone sensitization with weekly scalp DPC. The sequenced sample was whole blood, obtained in connection with sensitization to the hapten diphenylcyclopropenone (DPC). Receptor source: a woman aged 45-65 years with alopecia areata. Some clones in this sample may be carry-over from other donors' samples.

This clonotype turned up a few times. This chain links TRBV29-1 with TRBJ2-3; D remains unclear. CDR3 size: 16 residues. The ends were cut back, 3 bases at V and 5 bases at J, with 21 bases in the middle. The V gene's germline CDR1 is SQVTM and CDR2 ANQGSEA. Here the CDR3 reads CSVDPRTGLTGDTQYF. In nucleotides, the CDR3 is TGCAGCGTTGACCCCCGGACGGGCCTCACGGGAGATACGCAGTATTTT.

A few counts support this clonotype. This rearrangement joins TRBV6-6 to TRBJ2-5; 12 nucleotides match TRBD2. V lost 6 bases, J lost 4 bases, and 6 bases stayed unmatched. The germline CDR1 and CDR2 sequences are MNHNY and SVGAGI (reference sequence). The CDR3 has 15 amino acids. The CDR3 sequence is CASRTSGRLGETQYF. CDR3 in DNA: TGTGCCAGCAGAACTAGCGGGAGGTTGGGAGAGACCCAGTACTTC.